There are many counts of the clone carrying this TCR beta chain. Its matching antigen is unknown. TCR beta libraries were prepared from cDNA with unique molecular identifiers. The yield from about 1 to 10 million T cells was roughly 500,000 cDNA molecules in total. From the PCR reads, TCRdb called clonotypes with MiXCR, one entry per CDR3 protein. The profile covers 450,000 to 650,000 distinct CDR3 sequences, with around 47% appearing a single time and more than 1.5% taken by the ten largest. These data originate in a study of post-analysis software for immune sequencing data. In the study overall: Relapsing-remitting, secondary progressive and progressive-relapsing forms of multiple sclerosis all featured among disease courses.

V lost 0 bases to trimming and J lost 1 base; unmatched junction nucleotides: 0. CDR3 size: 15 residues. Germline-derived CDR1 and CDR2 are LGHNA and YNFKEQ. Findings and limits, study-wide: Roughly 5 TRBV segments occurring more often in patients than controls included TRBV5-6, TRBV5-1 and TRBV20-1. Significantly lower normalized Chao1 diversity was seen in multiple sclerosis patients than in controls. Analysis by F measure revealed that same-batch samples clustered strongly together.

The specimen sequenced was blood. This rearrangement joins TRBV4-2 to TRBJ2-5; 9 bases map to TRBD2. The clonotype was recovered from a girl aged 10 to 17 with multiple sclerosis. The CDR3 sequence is CASSQERGGQETQYF. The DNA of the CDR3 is TGTGCCAGCAGCCAAGAGCGGGGGGGCCAAGAGACCCAGTACTTC.